The next 10 T cell receptor beta chains were all read from a single sample in a study of CD8 T cells in Susac syndrome (dated by TCRdb to between 2017 and 2020). Libraries came from the immunoSEQ multiplex PCR assay. RNA was extracted using the RNeasy kit, and about 0.45 to 1 ug of the RNA was reverse transcribed with random hexamers. The public reads were quality trimmed at Q25 with fastp and then assembled into clones with MiXCR by TCRdb, keeping productive beta chains. Each record represents a unique CDR3 protein, reported with the most common genes and DNA among its rows. Present in this sample are around 150,000 distinct CDR3 sequences, just under 95% of which were seen just once. The top ten constitute 0.14% of the sample. Sequencing was done on a sample of CD4+ T cells from PBMCs. These receptors all stem from a human donor with Susac syndrome.

The rearrangement joins TRBV29-1 to TRBJ1-2; D is undetermined. The CDR3 length is 13 residues. Trimming removed 6 bases at V and 4 bases at J, with 15 bases between. CDR1 and CDR2 (germline): SQVTM, ANQGSEA. DNA of the CDR3: TGCAGCGTAGAACGCGGGGAGGCCTATGGCTACACCTTC. Translated, it gives CSVERGEAYGYTF. The full variable domain, in which reference TRBV29-1 and TRBJ1-2 provide the parts outside the CDR3, is SAVISQKPSRDICQRGTSLTIQCQVDSQVTMMFWYRQQPGQSLTLIATANQGSEATYESGFVIDKFPISRPNLTFSTLTVSNMSPEDSSIYLCSVERGEAYGYTFGSGTRLTVV.

The rearrangement uses TRBV20-1 and TRBJ1-1; 8 bases agree with TRBD1. The CDR3 has 12 residues. Germline V gene lookup returns CDR1 DFQATT and CDR2 SNEGSKA (reference sequence). The V and J ends lost 6 bases and 7 bases, in that order; junction bases with no gene match: 7. The CDR3 reads CSAKTGDREAFF. In DNA, the CDR3 is TGCAGTGCGAAGACAGGGGACCGTGAAGCTTTCTTT.

The CDR3 DNA reads TGTGCCAGCAGTGCGTTACCGGGACAGAGAGGAAACGTCCTGACTTTC. It codes for CASSALPGQRGNVLTF. The V call is TRBV28, the J call TRBJ2-6; 7 positions match TRBD1. This CDR3 contains 16 residues. Trimming at V came to 5 bases and at J to 10 bases, leaving 14 bases not matched to a gene. Germline CDR1 reads MDHEN; CDR2 reads SYDVKM.

The chain is built from TRBV10-3 and TRBJ2-7, with 11 bases that match TRBD2. V dropped 8 bases and J dropped 2; count of bases not matched to a gene: 5. The CDR3 has 14 residues. CDR1 is ENHRY and CDR2 is SYGVKD in the germline V gene. The CDR3 DNA follows: TGTGCCATCGGCACTAGCGGGAGTACCTACGAGCAGTACTTC. Translating gives CAIGTSGSTYEQYF.

The chain has TRBV5-1 and TRBJ1-1, with D maybe TRBD1 (5 bases). Trimming took 0 bases from V and 3 from J, leaving 15 bases between them. The CDR3 length is 16 residues. Germline values: CDR1 SGHRS, CDR2 YFSETQ. CDR3 nucleotides: TGCGCCAGCAGCTTGGAATCGGGACCTTGGGACACTGAAGCTTTCTTT. Its translation: CASSLESGPWDTEAFF.

J is TRBJ1-5 and V is TRBV29-1, with a tentative D call TRBD1 (5 bases). CDR1 and CDR2 from the germline V gene are SQVTM and ANQGSEA. The CDR3 contains 13 residues. The V end was cut by 4 bases, the J end by 0 bases, with 7 bases between. The CDR3 sequence: CSVGQNSNQPQHF. CDR3 bases: TGCAGCGTTGGACAGAATAGCAATCAGCCCCAGCATTTT.

The gene calls are TRBV13 and TRBJ2-3; no clear D gene. The CDR3 runs to 14 residues. Trimming removed 3 bases from V and 2 bases from J, with 9 bases in between. The germline V gene encodes CDR1 PRHDT and CDR2 FYEKMQ (reference sequence). The CDR3 here is CASSFGRTTDTQYF. The CDR3 nucleotides are TGTGCCAGCAGCTTTGGACGGACCACAGATACGCAGTATTTT.

J is TRBJ1-1 and V is TRBV6-2 or TRBV6-3; D is possibly TRBD1 (6 bases). The CDR3 has 15 amino acids. The ends were cut back, 4 bases at V and 0 bases at J, with 12 bases in the middle. Germline V lookup: CDR1 MNHEY, CDR2 SVGEGT. The CDR3 region is CASSSPGAMNTEAFF. CDR3 DNA: TGTGCCAGCAGTTCCCCGGGGGCCATGAACACTGAAGCTTTCTTT.

The V call is TRBV5-4, the J call TRBJ2-1, with TRBD2 identical over 11 bases. The CDR3 contains 12 residues. Germline loops: CDR1 SGHNT, CDR2 YYREEE (reference sequence). V lost 5 bases to trimming and J lost 10 bases; unmatched junction nucleotides: 2. The CDR3 DNA follows: TGTGCCAGCAGGCGGACTAGCGGGGAGCAGTTCTTC. This gives the protein CASRRTSGEQFF.

The gene calls are TRBV5-4 and TRBJ2-5; 8 nucleotides match TRBD2. J was trimmed by 5 bases and V by 4 bases; bases with no gene match: 7. Germline CDR1 reads SGHNT; CDR2 reads YYREEE (reference sequence). The CDR3 has 14 amino acids. CDR3 bases: TGTGCCAGCAGCCTCCGGACTAGCAGCGAGACCCAGTACTTC. Translated: CASSLRTSSETQYF.